The next 18 T cell receptor beta chains were all read from a single sample in a study of CD8+ T cells in alopecia areata (dated by TCRdb to 2016 to 2018). In light of the paper, this sample's treatment or condition label describes: oral pan-JAK inhibitor, 5-10 mg twice daily. The library was made by the immunoSEQ multiplex PCR assay. RNA was extracted from all samples and reverse transcribed into cDNA as template for TCR sequencing. TCRdb stores this immuneACCESS table with in-frame sequences only. Part of the clones is absent; in the studies checked, under half of the shortfall reflects unresolved V genes, and no reason is known for the rest. Across this sample there are some 190,000 clones, with just over 65% seen only once. 1% to 1.5% of the sample is held by the ten biggest clonotypes. This sample comprised CD4+ T cells sorted from blood, obtained around week 42, from a patient treated with tofacitinib. The receptor source for this set is a human donor with alopecia areata.

In its sample, this clone was seen a few times. This chain uses TRBV7-9 with TRBJ2-2; D is possibly TRBD2 (6 bases). Trimming pared 5 bases from V and 0 bases from J, leaving 16 bases between. CDR3 length: 17 residues. Germline-derived CDR1 and CDR2 are SEHNR and FQNEAQ (reference sequence). The CDR3 sequence: CASSPGGFLANTGELFF. CDR3 DNA sequence: TGTGCCAGCAGCCCTGGAGGGTTTCTCGCGAACACCGGGGAGCTGTTTTTT. Full variable domain (remainder filled in from reference TRBV7-9 and TRBJ2-2): DTGVSQNPRHKITKRGQNVTFRCDPISEHNRLYWYRQTLGQGPEFLTYFQNEAQLEKSRLLSDRFSAERPKGSFSTLEIQRTEQGDSAMYLCASSPGGFLANTGELFFGEGSRLTVL.

The chain links TRBV7-9 to TRBJ2-7; possibly TRBD2 for D (5 bases). V lost 5 bases, J lost 5 bases, and 13 bases lay in between. Germline V gene lookup returns CDR1 SEHNR and CDR2 FQNEAQ (reference sequence). CDR3 length: 13 amino acids. This CDR3 is CASSLNEGHEQYF. CDR3 nucleotides: TGTGCCAGCAGCCTCAATGAGGGCCACGAGCAGTACTTC. Combining the CDR3 with reference TRBV7-9 and TRBJ2-7 gives the whole variable domain DTGVSQNPRHKITKRGQNVTFRCDPISEHNRLYWYRQTLGQGPEFLTYFQNEAQLEKSRLLSDRFSAERPKGSFSTLEIQRTEQGDSAMYLCASSLNEGHEQYFGPGTRLTVT.

The chain employs TRBV6-1 and TRBJ1-4; D is possibly TRBD1 (6 bases). The V gene's germline CDR1 is MNHNS and CDR2 SASEGT. Between the trimmed V and J ends, which lost 3 bases and 4 bases, there was a span of 15 bases. The CDR3 totals 16 residues. CDR3 sequence: CASSETQGRLNEKLFF. The DNA for the CDR3 is TGTGCCAGCAGTGAGACGCAGGGGAGACTTAATGAAAAACTGTTTTTT.

This chain connects TRBV2 to TRBJ1-5; D may be TRBD1 (6 bases). The CDR3 runs to 14 residues. Germline loops: CDR1 SNHLY, CDR2 FYNNEI. Trimming removed 8 bases at V and 2 bases at J, with 13 bases between. The CDR3 reads CASVGGGGNQPQHF. CDR3 DNA sequence: TGTGCCAGCGTGGGGGGCGGAGGCAATCAGCCCCAGCATTTT.

A single count supports this clone. The genes are TRBV18 and TRBJ2-7; D call uncertain. The CDR3 length is 8 residues. Trimming removed 11 bases from V and 12 bases from J, with 11 bases in between. Germline assignment: CDR1 KGHSH and CDR2 LQKENI. The CDR3 sequence is CAPCLAYF. CDR3 DNA: TGTGCCCCGTGCTTAGCGTACTTC.

There are a few counts of this clone. The chain is built from TRBV29-1 and TRBJ2-7, with D maybe TRBD2 (6 bases). The CDR3 runs to 12 residues. Germline V gives CDR1 SQVTM, CDR2 ANQGSEA. The V end lost 6 bases, the J end lost 2 bases, and 11 bases lay between the germline ends. In nucleotides, the CDR3 is TGCAGCGTCGGGGGAGTTACCTACGAGCAGTACTTC. Translation gives CSVGGVTYEQYF.

The V call is TRBV6-6, the J call TRBJ1-1; maybe TRBD1 (5 bases). V lost 0 bases and J lost 3, with 11 bases in between. Per the germline V gene, CDR1 is MNHNY and CDR2 is SVGAGI (reference sequence). The CDR3 totals 15 residues. CDR3 DNA: TGTGCCAGCAGTTACTCGACCCAGGGCGACACTGAAGCTTTCTTT. This translates into CASSYSTQGDTEAFF.

The rearrangement uses TRBV10-3 and TRBJ2-5, with no clear D. The CDR3 consists of 12 residues. Germline values: CDR1 ENHRY, CDR2 SYGVKD. Trimming took off 3 bases at V and 0 bases at J, with 2 bases between the two ends. This CDR3 is CAISDNQETQYF. The DNA for the CDR3 is TGTGCCATCAGTGACAACCAAGAGACCCAGTACTTC.

V is TRBV30 and J is TRBJ2-3; no clear D gene. The CDR3 runs 13 residues. Germline lookup yields CDR1 GTSNPN and CDR2 SVGIG (reference sequence). Trimming left V 5 bases short and J 4 bases short, with 13 bases between. CDR3 nucleotides: TGTGCCTGGGGCCCCTTGATCCCAGATACGCAGTATTTT. Translation: CAWGPLIPDTQYF.

V usage is TRBV4-3 and J usage is TRBJ2-1, with 10 bases fitting TRBD2. Per germline, CDR1 LGHNA and CDR2 YSLEER. V lost 2 bases to trimming and J lost 6 bases; unmatched junction nucleotides: 7. The CDR3 covers 16 residues. The CDR3: CASSQQLRTSGNEQFF. DNA for the CDR3: TGCGCCAGCAGCCAACAACTCCGGACTAGCGGCAATGAGCAGTTCTTC.

J is TRBJ1-4 and V is TRBV27, with D maybe TRBD1 (5 bases). The germline gives CDR1 MNHEY, CDR2 SMNVEV (reference sequence). V lost 0 bases, J lost 7 bases, and 9 bases lay in between. The CDR3 length is 14 residues. Here the CDR3 reads CASSLSGGAEKLFF. The CDR3 DNA reads TGTGCCAGCAGTTTATCGGGCGGGGCTGAAAAACTGTTTTTT.

The chain links TRBV4-3 to TRBJ1-1; tentatively, D is TRBD1 (5 bases). The CDR3 spans 15 residues. Germline values: CDR1 LGHNA, CDR2 YSLEER. Trimming left V 4 bases short and J 11 bases short, with 23 bases between. The CDR3 sequence: CASSPNRDGVSDAFF. The CDR3 DNA reads TGCGCCAGCAGCCCAAACCGGGACGGAGTTAGTGATGCTTTCTTT.

The rearrangement links TRBV30 to TRBJ2-3; D ambiguous. In germline, CDR1 is GTSNPN, CDR2 SVGIG (reference sequence). The CDR3 has 14 residues. Trimming pared 2 bases from V and 1 base from J, leaving 10 bases between. In DNA, the CDR3 is TGTGCCTGGAGTCGTTTGTCAGGCACAGATACGCAGTATTTT. It codes for CAWSRLSGTDTQYF.

The chain is built from TRBV29-1 and TRBJ2-2, with TRBD2 matching over 10 bases. Germline CDR1 is SQVTM and CDR2 is ANQGSEA. The CDR3 spans 16 residues. The trim removed 5 bases at V and 0 bases at J, leaving 6 bases unmatched. CDR3 region: CSVLAGVLANTGELFF. The CDR3 region has the DNA TGCAGCGTTCTAGCGGGGGTACTTGCGAACACCGGGGAGCTGTTTTTT.

This chain uses TRBV30 with TRBJ2-1; TRBD2 agrees at 11 bases. Germline lookup yields CDR1 GTSNPN and CDR2 SVGIG (reference sequence). After removal of 0 bases from V and 6 bases from J, the junction contained 4 bases not matched to a gene. The CDR3 loop spans 15 amino acids. The CDR3 here is CAWSVRGLAANEQFF. The CDR3 bases are TGTGCCTGGAGTGTACGGGGACTAGCGGCCAATGAGCAGTTCTTC.

The V and J genes are TRBV29-1 and TRBJ1-1; TRBD1 aligns across 8 bases. The J segment lost 5 bases and the V segment lost 6 bases, leaving 2 bases of the junction unmatched. Germline-derived CDR1 and CDR2 are SQVTM and ANQGSEA. The CDR3 loop spans 11 amino acids. CDR3 DNA: TGCAGCGTCGACAGGGGAACTGAAGCTTTCTTT. It specifies CSVDRGTEAFF. Full variable domain (missing parts from reference TRBV29-1 and TRBJ1-1): SAVISQKPSRDICQRGTSLTIQCQVDSQVTMMFWYRQQPGQSLTLIATANQGSEATYESGFVIDKFPISRPNLTFSTLTVSNMSPEDSSIYLCSVDRGTEAFFGQGTRLTVV.

This chain's CDR3 is CASSPHTTTEAFF. CDR3 nucleotide sequence: TGTGCCAGCAGTCCGCACACGACCACTGAAGCTTTCTTT. This chain connects TRBV27 to TRBJ1-1; D not certain. Germline assignment: CDR1 MNHEY and CDR2 SMNVEV (reference sequence). This CDR3 has 13 residues. Trimming removed 5 bases from V and 4 bases from J, with 11 bases in between.

V is TRBV29-1 and J is TRBJ1-2, with TRBD1 as a possible D gene (5 bases). Germline CDR1 and CDR2: SQVTM and ANQGSEA. The CDR3 runs to 14 residues. Trimming cost V 3 bases and J 6 bases, with 17 bases left between them. CDR3 protein: CSVESGAPLDGYTF. CDR3 nucleotide sequence: TGCAGCGTTGAGTCTGGGGCCCCCTTGGATGGCTACACCTTC.